This entry lists 3 T cell receptor beta chains sequenced from one sample in a study of brain T cells in children with intractable seizures. Some clones are missing from TCRdb's copy, which holds only in-frame ones; the method was immunoSEQ multiplex PCR. This table holds about 2,000 clones, around four fifths found once. The sequenced cases were selected for having the highest brain T cell transcript signatures. The sample here was resected brain tissue, taken at surgery. These receptors all come from a girl under 10 years old with tuberous sclerosis and intractable seizures.

This clone was found a few times. V usage is TRBV5-4 and J usage is TRBJ1-2; TRBD1 is a possible D gene (5 bases). Trimming stripped 6 bases from V and 4 bases from J, with 13 bases between. CDR3 length: 13 residues. Germline V lookup: CDR1 SGHNT, CDR2 YYREEE (reference sequence). The CDR3 protein is CASTADRAYGYTF. CDR3 nucleotide sequence: TGTGCCAGCACCGCTGACAGAGCCTATGGCTACACCTTC.

Relative to its sample, this clone is large (0.1 to 1%). The CDR3 loop is CASSRSGTAGELFF. DNA of the CDR3: TGTGCCAGCAGCCGATCCGGGACAGCCGGGGAGCTGTTTTTT. The genes are TRBV11-3 and TRBJ2-2; TRBD1 agrees at 7 bases. The CDR3 contains 14 residues. Per germline, CDR1 SGHNT and CDR2 YENEEA. V dropped 5 bases and J dropped 6; count of bases not matched to a gene: 6.

The V gene is TRBV12-3 or TRBV12-4, the J gene TRBJ2-1; no firm D call. V dropped 4 bases and J dropped 6 bases, with 10 bases sitting between them. CDR3 size: 13 residues. DNA of the CDR3: TGTGCCAGCAGTTCCTCTGAGGTCAATGAGCAGTTCTTC. Amino acids: CASSSSEVNEQFF.